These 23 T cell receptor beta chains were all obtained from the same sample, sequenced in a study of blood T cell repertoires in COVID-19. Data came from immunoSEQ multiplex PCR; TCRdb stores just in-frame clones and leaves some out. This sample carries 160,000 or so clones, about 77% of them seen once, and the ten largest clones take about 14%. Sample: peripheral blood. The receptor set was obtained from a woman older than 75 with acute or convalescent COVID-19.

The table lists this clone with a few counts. CDR3 residues: CAISESQDLNTEAFF. CDR3 bases: TGTGCCATCAGTGAGTCCCAGGATTTGAACACTGAAGCTTTCTTT. The chain links TRBV10-3 to TRBJ1-1; D is uncertain. V was pared by 0 bases and J by 0 bases, with 8 bases between. Germline loops: CDR1 ENHRY, CDR2 SYGVKD. The CDR3 totals 15 residues.

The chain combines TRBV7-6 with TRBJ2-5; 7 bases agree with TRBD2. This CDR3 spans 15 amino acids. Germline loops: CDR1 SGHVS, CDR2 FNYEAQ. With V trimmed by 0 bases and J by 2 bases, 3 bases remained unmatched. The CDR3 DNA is TGTGCCAGCAGCTTAGCGGGGGGGTGGCAAGAGACCCAGTACTTC. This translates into CASSLAGGWQETQYF.

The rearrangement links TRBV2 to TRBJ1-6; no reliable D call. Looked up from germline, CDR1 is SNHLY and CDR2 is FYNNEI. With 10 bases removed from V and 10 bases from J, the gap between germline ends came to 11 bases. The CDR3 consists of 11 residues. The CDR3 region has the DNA TGTGCCACCTCCTATTCCTCACCCCTCCACTTT. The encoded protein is CATSYSSPLHF.

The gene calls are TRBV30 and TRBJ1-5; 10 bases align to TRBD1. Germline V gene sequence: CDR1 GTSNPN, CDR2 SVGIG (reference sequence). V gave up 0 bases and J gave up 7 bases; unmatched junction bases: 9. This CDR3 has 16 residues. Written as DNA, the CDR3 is TGTGCCTGGAGTGTCCGGGACAGGGGTTTTGGGCAGCCCCAGCATTTT. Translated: CAWSVRDRGFGQPQHF. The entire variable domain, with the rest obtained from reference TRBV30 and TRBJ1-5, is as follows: SQTIHQWPATLVQPVGSPLSLECTVEGTSNPNLYWYRQAAGRGLQLLFYSVGIGQISSEVPQNLSASRPQDRQFILSSKKLLLSDSGFYLCAWSVRDRGFGQPQHFGDGTRLSIL.

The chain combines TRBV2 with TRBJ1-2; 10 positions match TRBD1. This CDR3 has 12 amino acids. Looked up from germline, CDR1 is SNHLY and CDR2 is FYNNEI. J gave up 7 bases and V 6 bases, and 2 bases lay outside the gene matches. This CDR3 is CASRGDRGGYTF. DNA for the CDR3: TGTGCCAGCAGGGGGGACAGGGGTGGCTACACCTTC.

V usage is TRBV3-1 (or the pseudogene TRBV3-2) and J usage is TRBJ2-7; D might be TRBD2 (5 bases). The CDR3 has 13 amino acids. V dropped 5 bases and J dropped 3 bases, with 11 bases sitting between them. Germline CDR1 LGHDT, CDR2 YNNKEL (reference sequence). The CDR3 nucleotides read TGTGCCAGCAGCTGGAGCGGAGGCTACGAGCAGTACTTC. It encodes CASSWSGGYEQYF.

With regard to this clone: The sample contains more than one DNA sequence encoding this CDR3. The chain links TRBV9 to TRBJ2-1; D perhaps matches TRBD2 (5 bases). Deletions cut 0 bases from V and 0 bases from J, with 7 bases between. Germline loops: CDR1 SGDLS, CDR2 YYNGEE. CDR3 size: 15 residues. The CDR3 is CASSVEGVSYNEQFF. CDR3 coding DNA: TGTGCCAGCAGCGTAGAGGGAGTCTCCTACAATGAGCAGTTCTTC.

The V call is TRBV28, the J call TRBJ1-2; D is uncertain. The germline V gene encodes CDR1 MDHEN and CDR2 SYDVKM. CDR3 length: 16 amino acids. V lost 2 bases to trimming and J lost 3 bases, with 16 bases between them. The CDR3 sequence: CASSLPPPTDYYGYTF. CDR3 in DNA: TGTGCCAGCAGTTTACCCCCCCCGACGGACTACTATGGCTACACCTTC.

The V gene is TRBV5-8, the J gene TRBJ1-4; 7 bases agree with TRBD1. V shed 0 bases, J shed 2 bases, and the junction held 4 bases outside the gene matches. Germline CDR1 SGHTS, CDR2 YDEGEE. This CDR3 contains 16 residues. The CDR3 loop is CASSLGTGGTNEKLFF. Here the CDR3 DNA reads TGTGCCAGCAGCTTGGGGACAGGCGGCACTAATGAAAAACTGTTTTTT.

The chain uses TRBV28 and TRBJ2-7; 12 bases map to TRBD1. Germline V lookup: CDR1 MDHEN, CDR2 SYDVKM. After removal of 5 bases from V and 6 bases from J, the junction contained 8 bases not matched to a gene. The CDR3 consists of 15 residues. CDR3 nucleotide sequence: TGTGCCAGCAGTCTACCGGGACAGGGGGCAATCGAGCAGTACTTC. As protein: CASSLPGQGAIEQYF.

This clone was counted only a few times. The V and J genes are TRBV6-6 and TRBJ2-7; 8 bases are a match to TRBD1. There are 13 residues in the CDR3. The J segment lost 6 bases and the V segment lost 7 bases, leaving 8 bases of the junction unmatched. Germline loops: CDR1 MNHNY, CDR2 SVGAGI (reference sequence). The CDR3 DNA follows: TGTGCCAGCACCCGCGGACAGGGCGGCGAGCAGTACTTC. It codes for CASTRGQGGEQYF.

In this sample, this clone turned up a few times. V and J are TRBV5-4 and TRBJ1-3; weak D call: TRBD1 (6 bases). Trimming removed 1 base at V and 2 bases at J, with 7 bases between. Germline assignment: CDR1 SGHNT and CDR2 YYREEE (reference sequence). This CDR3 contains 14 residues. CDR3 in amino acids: CASSLQGTGNTIYF. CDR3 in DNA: TGTGCCAGCAGCTTGCAGGGGACTGGAAACACCATATATTTT. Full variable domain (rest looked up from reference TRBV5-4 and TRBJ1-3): ETGVTQSPTHLIKTRGQQVTLRCSSQSGHNTVSWYQQALGQGPQFIFQYYREEENGRGNFPPRFSGLQFPNYSSELNVNALELDDSALYLCASSLQGTGNTIYFGEGSWLTVV.

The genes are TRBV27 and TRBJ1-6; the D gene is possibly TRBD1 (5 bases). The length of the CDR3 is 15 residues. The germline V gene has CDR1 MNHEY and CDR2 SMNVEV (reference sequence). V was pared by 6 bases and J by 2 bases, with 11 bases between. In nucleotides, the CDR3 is TGTGCCAGCAGCCGGGGGGATGCCTATAATTCACCCCTCCACTTT. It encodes CASSRGDAYNSPLHF.

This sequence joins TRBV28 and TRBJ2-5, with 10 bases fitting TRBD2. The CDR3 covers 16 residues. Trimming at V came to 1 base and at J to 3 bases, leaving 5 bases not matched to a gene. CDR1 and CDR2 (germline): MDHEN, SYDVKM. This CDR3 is CASSLSASGSKETQYF. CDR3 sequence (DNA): TGTGCCAGCAGTTTATCGGCTAGCGGGAGTAAAGAGACCCAGTACTTC.

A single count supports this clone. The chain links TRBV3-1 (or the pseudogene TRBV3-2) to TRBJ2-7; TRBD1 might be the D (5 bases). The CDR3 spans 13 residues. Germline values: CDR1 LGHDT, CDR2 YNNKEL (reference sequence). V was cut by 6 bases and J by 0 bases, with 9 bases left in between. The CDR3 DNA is TGTGCCAGCAGGGGTCAGGGCTCCTACGAGCAGTACTTC. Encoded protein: CASRGQGSYEQYF.

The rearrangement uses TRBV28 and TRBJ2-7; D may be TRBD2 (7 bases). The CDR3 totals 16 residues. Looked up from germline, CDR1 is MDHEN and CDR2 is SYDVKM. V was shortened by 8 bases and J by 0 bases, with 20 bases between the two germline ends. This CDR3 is CASVRGGVGSSYEQYF. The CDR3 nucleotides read TGTGCCAGCGTAAGGGGGGGCGTTGGTAGCTCCTACGAGCAGTACTTC.

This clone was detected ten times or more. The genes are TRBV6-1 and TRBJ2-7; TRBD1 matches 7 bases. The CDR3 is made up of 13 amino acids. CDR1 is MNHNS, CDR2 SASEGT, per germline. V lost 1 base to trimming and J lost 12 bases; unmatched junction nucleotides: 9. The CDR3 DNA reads TGTGCCAGCAGTGAAGGGGGGACAGCTTCGGGGTACTTC. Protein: CASSEGGTASGYF.

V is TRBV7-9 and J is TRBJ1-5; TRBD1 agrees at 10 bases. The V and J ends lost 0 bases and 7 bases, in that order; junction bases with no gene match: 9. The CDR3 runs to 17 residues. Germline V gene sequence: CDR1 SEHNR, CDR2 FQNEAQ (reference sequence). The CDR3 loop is CASSLASGTGDRQPQHF. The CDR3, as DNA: TGTGCCAGCAGCTTAGCGTCCGGGACAGGGGACCGGCAGCCCCAGCATTTT. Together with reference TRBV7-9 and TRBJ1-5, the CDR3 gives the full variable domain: DTGVSQNPRHKITKRGQNVTFRCDPISEHNRLYWYRQTLGQGPEFLTYFQNEAQLEKSRLLSDRFSAERPKGSFSTLEIQRTEQGDSAMYLCASSLASGTGDRQPQHFGDGTRLSIL.

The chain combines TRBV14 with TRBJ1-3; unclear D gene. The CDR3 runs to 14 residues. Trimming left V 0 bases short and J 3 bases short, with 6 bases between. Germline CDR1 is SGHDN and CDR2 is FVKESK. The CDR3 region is CASSQELRGNTIYF. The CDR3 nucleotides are TGTGCCAGCAGCCAAGAACTTCGTGGAAACACCATATATTTT.

Here the CDR3 DNA reads TGTGCCAGCAGCTCTAACGACAGGAACTATGGCTACACCTTC. This gives the protein CASSSNDRNYGYTF. The chain uses TRBV5-4 and TRBJ1-2; perhaps TRBD1 as D (6 bases). Germline V gives CDR1 SGHNT, CDR2 YYREEE (reference sequence). Trimming left V 3 bases short and J 2 bases short, with 11 bases between. This CDR3 has 14 amino acids.

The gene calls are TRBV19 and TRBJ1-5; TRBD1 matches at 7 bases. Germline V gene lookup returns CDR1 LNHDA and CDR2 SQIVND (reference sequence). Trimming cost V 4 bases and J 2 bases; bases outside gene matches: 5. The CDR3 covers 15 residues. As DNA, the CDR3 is TGTGCCAGTAGTACGGACAGGTTTGGCAATCAGCCCCAGCATTTT. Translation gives CASSTDRFGNQPQHF.

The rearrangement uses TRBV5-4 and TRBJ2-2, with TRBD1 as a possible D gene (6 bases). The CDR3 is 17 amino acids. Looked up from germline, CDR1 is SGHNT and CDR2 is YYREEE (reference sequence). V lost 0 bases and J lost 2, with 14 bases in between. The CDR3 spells CASSLGGPGQNTGELFF. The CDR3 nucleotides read TGTGCCAGCAGCTTGGGGGGCCCGGGACAAAACACCGGGGAGCTGTTTTTT.

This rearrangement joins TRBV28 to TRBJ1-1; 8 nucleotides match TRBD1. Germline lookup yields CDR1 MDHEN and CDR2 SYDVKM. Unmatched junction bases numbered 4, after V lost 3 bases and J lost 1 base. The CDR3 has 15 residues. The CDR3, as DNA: TGTGCCAGCAGTTTCAGGGGGCGAGGGAACACTGAAGCTTTCTTT. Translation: CASSFRGRGNTEAFF.